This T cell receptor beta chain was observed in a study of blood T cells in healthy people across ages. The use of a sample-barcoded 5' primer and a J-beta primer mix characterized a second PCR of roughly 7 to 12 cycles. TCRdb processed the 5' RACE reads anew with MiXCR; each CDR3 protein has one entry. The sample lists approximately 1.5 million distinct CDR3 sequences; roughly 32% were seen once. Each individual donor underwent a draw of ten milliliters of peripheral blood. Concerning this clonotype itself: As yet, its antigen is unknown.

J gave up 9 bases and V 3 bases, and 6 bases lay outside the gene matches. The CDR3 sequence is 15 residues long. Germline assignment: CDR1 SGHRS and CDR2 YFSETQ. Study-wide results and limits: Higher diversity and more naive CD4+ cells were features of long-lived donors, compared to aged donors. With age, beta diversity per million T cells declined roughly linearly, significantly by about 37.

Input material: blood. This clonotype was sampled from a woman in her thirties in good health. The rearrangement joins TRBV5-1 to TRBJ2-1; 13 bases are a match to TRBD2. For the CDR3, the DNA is TGCGCCAGCAGCTCCGGACTAGCGGGGGATACTGAGCAGTTCTTC. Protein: CASSSGLAGDTEQFF.